This T cell receptor beta chain was recovered during a study of identifying expanded T cells in peripheral blood. Study-wide findings and caveats: Over around two and four weeks, about 17 and 20 clones changed, versus roughly 1.2 between replicates.

The CDR3 length is 12 residues. Per the germline V gene, CDR1 is SGHRS and CDR2 is YFSETQ. Trimming took 5 bases from V and 7 from J, leaving 11 bases between them. To note about this clone: Its antigen is unknown.

The assay was immunoSEQ multiplex PCR, and TCRdb's table has in-frame clones only and misses some. The sample has 65,000 to 95,000 clones; roughly 90% are singletons. The receptor's source is a person between 18 and 75 years old in good health. V gene TRBV5-1 combines with J gene TRBJ2-3; D remains unclear. What was sequenced was blood. The CDR3 DNA sequence: TGCGCCAGCAGTCCTCAGGATAATACGCAGTATTTT. Protein: CASSPQDNTQYF.